These 24 T cell receptor beta chains originate from one sample sequenced in a study of blood T cell repertoires in COVID-19. TCRdb's table, derived via immunoSEQ multiplex PCR, lists solely in-frame clones and lacks some. Of around 280,000 clones in the sample, more than 75% were seen once. Material for sequencing was peripheral blood. These receptors were obtained from a man between 65 and 85 years old with acute or convalescent COVID-19.

The rearrangement links TRBV5-6 to TRBJ1-4, with 10 positions matching TRBD1. Germline CDR1 SGHDT, CDR2 YYEEEE. The CDR3 is made up of 14 amino acids. The trim removed 4 bases at V and 7 bases at J, leaving 4 bases unmatched. Here the CDR3 reads CASSPRDRGEKLFF. In nucleotides, the CDR3 is TGTGCCAGCAGCCCCCGGGACAGGGGTGAAAAACTGTTTTTT.

In its sample, this clone was seen a few times. V and J are TRBV28 and TRBJ1-5, with TRBD1 as a possible D gene (5 bases). The CDR3 is made up of 16 amino acids. The V end lost 6 bases, the J end lost 4 bases, and 19 bases lay between the germline ends. CDR1 and CDR2 from the germline V gene are MDHEN and SYDVKM. The CDR3 spells CASSPRRRGRNQPQHF. The CDR3 DNA reads TGTGCCAGCAGCCCAAGGAGGAGGGGAAGGAATCAGCCCCAGCATTTT.

This chain joins TRBV6-5 and TRBJ2-7, with 12 nucleotides matching TRBD2. The trim removed 6 bases at V and 2 bases at J, leaving 5 bases unmatched. The CDR3 is 15 amino acids. Germline V lookup: CDR1 MNHEY, CDR2 SVGAGI. CDR3 nucleotide sequence: TGTGCCAGCAGCCTAGCGGGGGGGCCGACCTACGAGCAGTACTTC. Translation: CASSLAGGPTYEQYF.

The rearrangement uses TRBV27 and TRBJ1-3; D gene ambiguous. This CDR3 spans 15 amino acids. Trimming left V 5 bases short and J 4 bases short, with 15 bases between. Germline assignment: CDR1 MNHEY and CDR2 SMNVEV (reference sequence). CDR3 protein: CASSPTWSSGNTIYF. The CDR3 DNA follows: TGTGCCAGCAGTCCCACATGGTCCTCCGGAAACACCATATATTTT.

J is TRBJ1-5 and V is TRBV20-1; D perhaps matches TRBD1 (5 bases). This CDR3 has 15 residues. CDR1 and CDR2 (germline): DFQATT, SNEGSKA (reference sequence). Trimming removed 3 bases at V and 2 bases at J, with 14 bases between. The CDR3 DNA reads TGCAGTGCTAGTGAGCAGGGAAGGGGCAATCAGCCCCAGCATTTT. The encoded protein is CSASEQGRGNQPQHF.

In this sample, this clone turned up a few times. This rearrangement joins TRBV5-6 to TRBJ2-1, with TRBD2 matching 8 bases. V lost 2 bases and J lost 3; bases outside the gene matches: 10. This CDR3 region has 17 residues. Per the germline V gene, CDR1 is SGHDT and CDR2 is YYEEEE. The CDR3 DNA reads as TGTGCCAGCAGCTTTATTCCCGGGACTAGGAACTACAATGAGCAGTTCTTC. Amino acids: CASSFIPGTRNYNEQFF.

The V and J genes are TRBV5-1 and TRBJ1-2; D call uncertain. The V end was cut by 3 bases, the J end by 1 base, with 13 bases between. The CDR3 spans 15 residues. Germline values: CDR1 SGHRS, CDR2 YFSETQ. This chain's CDR3 is CASSSTVGSNYGYTF. The CDR3 region has the DNA TGCGCCAGCAGCTCTACGGTCGGGAGTAACTATGGCTACACCTTC.

This chain links TRBV7-9 with TRBJ1-1; a weak D match, TRBD1 (6 bases). V was trimmed by 5 bases and J by 1 base, leaving 14 bases between them. The CDR3 extends over 15 amino acids. The germline V gene has CDR1 SEHNR and CDR2 FQNEAQ (reference sequence). The CDR3 DNA reads TGTGCCAGCAGCCTCGGGACACCTAGGAACACTGAAGCTTTCTTT. Protein product: CASSLGTPRNTEAFF.

This sequence joins TRBV18 and TRBJ1-4; unclear D gene. CDR1 is KGHSH, CDR2 LQKENI, per germline. CDR3 size: 18 residues. Trimming left V 0 bases short and J 4 bases short, with 18 bases between. The CDR3 sequence is CASSPPIKGDLGNEKLFF. CDR3 sequence (DNA): TGTGCCAGCTCACCACCGATCAAGGGAGATTTAGGTAATGAAAAACTGTTTTTT.

This chain joins TRBV5-6 and TRBJ2-2; 8 bases align to TRBD2. Unmatched junction bases numbered 9, after V lost 3 bases and J lost 5 bases. CDR1 is SGHDT, CDR2 YYEEEE, per germline. This CDR3 is 16 amino acids long. The DNA of the CDR3 is TGTGCCAGCAGCTCCACTGGTAGCGGGAAAACCGGGGAGCTGTTTTTT. Translated: CASSSTGSGKTGELFF.

V is TRBV2 and J is TRBJ1-5, with D unresolved. Trimming pared 3 bases from V and 7 bases from J, leaving 13 bases between. Germline CDR1 SNHLY, CDR2 FYNNEI. The CDR3 has 14 residues. The CDR3 region is CASSESMGRQPQHF. DNA of the CDR3: TGTGCCAGCAGTGAGAGCATGGGGAGGCAGCCCCAGCATTTT.

This clone was found many times. Other DNA sequences in this sample translate to the same CDR3. The chain recombines TRBV18 with TRBJ2-2; D ambiguous. CDR1 and CDR2 (germline): KGHSH, LQKENI. CDR3 length equals 15 residues. V lost 0 bases, J lost 1 base, and 6 bases lay in between. Here the CDR3 reads CASSPPSVNTGELFF. The CDR3 nucleotides are TGTGCCAGCTCACCACCGTCCGTGAACACCGGGGAGCTGTTTTTT.

The rearrangement uses TRBV2 and TRBJ1-1; 7 bases match TRBD1. V shed 6 bases, J shed 4 bases, and the junction held 8 bases outside the gene matches. The CDR3 runs 14 residues. Germline lookup yields CDR1 SNHLY and CDR2 FYNNEI. The CDR3 protein is CASRVGQVGTEAFF. The CDR3 region has the DNA TGTGCCAGCAGGGTCGGACAGGTGGGCACTGAAGCTTTCTTT. The entire variable domain, with the rest obtained from reference TRBV2 and TRBJ1-1, is as follows: EPEVTQTPSHQVTQMGQEVILRCVPISNHLYFYWYRQILGQKVEFLVSFYNNEISEKSEIFDDQFSVERPDGSNFTLKIRSTKLEDSAMYFCASRVGQVGTEAFFGQGTRLTVV.

This rearrangement joins TRBV4-3 to TRBJ1-3; D is possibly TRBD1 (5 bases). The CDR3 contains 18 residues. CDR1 is LGHNA, CDR2 YSLEER, per germline. V shed 0 bases and J shed 4 bases, with 19 bases lying between them. DNA for the CDR3: TGCGCCAGCAGCCAAGAGGCTCATAAGTTCGGGGGAGGAAACACCATATATTTT. It yields the protein CASSQEAHKFGGGNTIYF.

The chain links TRBV7-2 to TRBJ2-3; 7 bases fit TRBD1. The CDR3 spans 14 residues. CDR1 and CDR2 from the germline V gene are SGHTA and FQGNSA. The V and J ends lost 6 bases and 2 bases, in that order; junction bases with no gene match: 5. The CDR3 is CASSWTGPTDTQYF. The CDR3, as DNA: TGTGCCAGCAGTTGGACAGGTCCCACAGATACGCAGTATTTT.

The rearrangement joins TRBV4-2 to TRBJ2-7, with 12 bases matching TRBD1. The germline gives CDR1 LGHNA, CDR2 YNFKEQ. Trimming removed 4 bases from V and 4 bases from J; junction bases left unmatched: 8. This CDR3 is 16 amino acids long. Written as DNA, the CDR3 is TGTGCCAGCAGCCCGGAGGGGACAGGGGGCATTTACGAGCAGTACTTC. Residues: CASSPEGTGGIYEQYF.

The gene calls are TRBV5-4 and TRBJ2-7, with TRBD1 as a possible D gene (5 bases). In germline, CDR1 is SGHNT, CDR2 YYREEE (reference sequence). The CDR3 extends over 12 amino acids. V was trimmed by 0 bases and J by 7 bases, leaving 8 bases between them. The CDR3 sequence: CASSLAGKEQYF. The CDR3 nucleotides are TGTGCCAGCAGCTTGGCAGGGAAGGAGCAGTACTTC.

Details on this clone: Different DNA sequences within this sample yield the same CDR3. CDR3: CASSYGQGNQPQHF. In DNA, the CDR3 is TGTGCCAGCAGTTACGGACAGGGTAATCAGCCCCAGCATTTT. This sequence joins TRBV6-2 or TRBV6-3 and TRBJ1-5; 8 nucleotides align to TRBD1. The CDR3 runs to 14 residues. The V gene end was trimmed by 2 bases and the J gene end by 4 bases; junction bases not matched to a gene: 1. Germline V gene lookup returns CDR1 MNHEY and CDR2 SVGEGT.

V is TRBV19 and J is TRBJ2-3; D call uncertain. Trimming removed 1 base at V and 0 bases at J, with 2 bases between. CDR1 and CDR2 (germline): LNHDA, SQIVND (reference sequence). CDR3 length: 13 residues. CDR3 residues: CASSIASTDTQYF. The CDR3 DNA is TGTGCCAGTAGTATAGCTAGCACAGATACGCAGTATTTT.

This sequence joins TRBV9 and TRBJ2-5; 10 bases fit TRBD1. Per germline, CDR1 SGDLS and CDR2 YYNGEE. The V gene end was trimmed by 0 bases and the J gene end by 0 bases; junction bases not matched to a gene: 14. This CDR3 region has 20 residues. The chain's CDR3 is CASSVATGAPGQGYQETQYF. CDR3 DNA sequence: TGTGCCAGCAGCGTAGCTACGGGTGCCCCGGGACAGGGGTACCAAGAGACCCAGTACTTC.

The chain carries TRBV7-2 and TRBJ1-1; 7 bases fit TRBD1. The CDR3 spans 14 residues. V lost 7 bases and J lost 3; bases outside the gene matches: 8. Germline-derived CDR1 and CDR2 are SGHTA and FQGNSA. This CDR3 is CASTIGGRDTEAFF. The CDR3 bases are TGTGCCAGCACCATAGGGGGCCGAGACACTGAAGCTTTCTTT.

The genes are TRBV6-5 and TRBJ1-5; the D gene is possibly TRBD1 (5 bases). V was pared by 6 bases and J by 3 bases, with 9 bases between. Germline V gene sequence: CDR1 MNHEY, CDR2 SVGAGI. This CDR3 region has 13 residues. In nucleotides, the CDR3 is TGTGCCAGCAGGACCAGGGACAATCAGCCCCAGCATTTT. It encodes CASRTRDNQPQHF.

The rearrangement joins TRBV7-6 to TRBJ1-1; tentatively, D is TRBD1 (6 bases). This CDR3 has 16 residues. V was cut by 1 base and J by 2 bases, with 14 bases left in between. CDR1 SGHVS and CDR2 FNYEAQ come from the germline V gene. CDR3 in DNA: TGTGCCAGCAGCTTAGGGGGAGACAGGCCTAACACTGAAGCTTTCTTT. Amino acid sequence: CASSLGGDRPNTEAFF. Drawing the rest from reference TRBV7-6 and TRBJ1-1, the complete variable domain is GAGVSQSPRYKVTKRGQDVALRCDPISGHVSLYWYRQALGQGPEFLTYFNYEAQQDKSGLPNDRFSAERPEGSISTLTIQRTEQRDSAMYRCASSLGGDRPNTEAFFGQGTRLTVV.

The CDR3 sequence: CAWSGLQGNTEAFF. The CDR3 DNA is TGTGCCTGGAGTGGGTTACAGGGTAACACTGAAGCTTTCTTT. The chain is built from TRBV30 and TRBJ1-1; maybe TRBD1 (6 bases). The V gene's germline CDR1 is GTSNPN and CDR2 SVGIG (reference sequence). The CDR3 spans 14 residues. Between the trimmed V and J ends, which lost 1 base and 2 bases, there was a span of 11 bases.